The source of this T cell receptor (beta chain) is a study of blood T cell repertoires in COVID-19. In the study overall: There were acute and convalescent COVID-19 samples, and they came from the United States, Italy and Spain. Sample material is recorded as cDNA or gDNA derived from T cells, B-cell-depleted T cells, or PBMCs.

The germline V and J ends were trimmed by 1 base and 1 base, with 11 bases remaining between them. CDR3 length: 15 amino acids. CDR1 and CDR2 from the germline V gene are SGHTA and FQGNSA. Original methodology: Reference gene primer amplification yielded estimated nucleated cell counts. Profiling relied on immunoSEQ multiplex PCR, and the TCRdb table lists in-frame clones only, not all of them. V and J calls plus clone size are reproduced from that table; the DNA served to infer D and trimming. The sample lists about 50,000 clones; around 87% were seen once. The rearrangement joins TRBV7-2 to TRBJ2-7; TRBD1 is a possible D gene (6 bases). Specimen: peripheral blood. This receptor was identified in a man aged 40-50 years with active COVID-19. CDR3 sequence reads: CASSLGGQGSYEQYF. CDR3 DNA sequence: TGTGCCAGCAGCTTAGGGGGTCAGGGGTCCTACGAGCAGTACTTC.